These 29 T cell receptor beta chains were all obtained from the same sample, sequenced in a study of cytomegalovirus exposure and HLA in healthy donors. This PCR relied on a set of 60 Vbeta primers and 13 Jbeta primers. Sequenced by immunoSEQ multiplex PCR; TCRdb stores in-frame clones only, minus some. The sample includes 180,000 or so clones, about 80% seen only once; the top ten take about 2.1%. Sequencing input: PBMCs. These receptors were taken from a woman aged 25-40 years in good health and CMV-seronegative.

The V call is TRBV10-3, the J call TRBJ1-5; no clear D. Between the trimmed V and J ends, which lost 10 bases and 2 bases, there was a span of 12 bases. CDR3 length: 13 residues. The V gene's germline CDR1 is ENHRY and CDR2 SYGVKD. The chain's CDR3 is CATGQRGNQPQHF. Written as DNA, the CDR3 is TGTGCCACGGGCCAGAGGGGCAATCAGCCCCAGCATTTT.

The V gene is TRBV11-2, the J gene TRBJ1-5, with D unresolved. Deletions cut 1 base from V and 10 bases from J, with 11 bases between. CDR1 SGHAT and CDR2 FQNNGV come from the germline V gene. The CDR3 has 13 amino acids. The CDR3 loop reads CASSLAASGPQHF. The DNA for the CDR3 is TGTGCCAGCAGCTTAGCCGCGTCAGGTCCCCAGCATTTT.

As for this clone: At one of its ends the junction is not consistent with the germline gene, which may arise from a read error. The same CDR3 arises from other DNA sequences in this sample as well. This chain joins TRBV25-1 and TRBJ2-1; the match to TRBD1 covers 9 bases. CDR1 and CDR2 (germline): MGHDK, SYGVNS. CDR3 length equals 14 residues. CDR3 nucleotides: TGTGCCAGCAGTAAGGGGGACAGGGCAGATGAACAGTTCTTC. Protein: CASSKGDRADEQFF.

This chain uses TRBV7-8 with TRBJ1-2, with 8 bases matching TRBD1. The length of the CDR3 is 15 residues. In germline, CDR1 is SGHVS, CDR2 FQNEAQ. J was trimmed by 4 bases and V by 5 bases; bases with no gene match: 9. In DNA, the CDR3 is TGTGCCAGCAGCCGCGGGGACAGGTCGAGCTATGGCTACACCTTC. Protein product: CASSRGDRSSYGYTF.

V is TRBV7-8 and J is TRBJ1-2; a possible D gene is TRBD1 (5 bases). Trimming removed 0 bases from V and 7 bases from J, with 12 bases in between. The CDR3 has 14 residues. Germline assignment: CDR1 SGHVS and CDR2 FQNEAQ. CDR3 loop: CASSLANRLGGYTF. Written as DNA, the CDR3 is TGTGCCAGCAGCTTAGCTAACAGGTTGGGTGGCTACACCTTC.

The chain combines TRBV29-1 with TRBJ1-2, with 8 bases lining up with TRBD1. Losses at the gene ends were 7 bases for V and 3 bases for J; bases not matched to a gene: 7. Germline CDR1 SQVTM, CDR2 ANQGSEA. The CDR3 is 13 amino acids. This chain's CDR3 is CSATTGGHYGYTF. The CDR3 DNA reads TGCAGCGCGACCACAGGGGGACACTATGGCTACACCTTC.

This sequence joins TRBV30 and TRBJ2-4; perhaps TRBD2 as D (5 bases). CDR1 is GTSNPN, CDR2 SVGIG, per germline (reference sequence). The ends were cut back, 0 bases at V and 8 bases at J, with 14 bases in the middle. The CDR3 has 14 amino acids. As DNA, the CDR3 is TGTGCCTGGAGTGTACCCTTTGGGAGCGACATTCAGTACTTC. As protein: CAWSVPFGSDIQYF.

The chain links TRBV6-5 to TRBJ1-2; a possible D gene is TRBD1 (5 bases). CDR1 and CDR2 from the germline V gene are MNHEY and SVGAGI. Trimming shortened V by 0 bases and J by 7 bases, and 15 bases separated the two germline ends. The CDR3 sequence is 15 residues long. CDR3 DNA sequence: TGTGCCAGCAGTTACTCGGCCCCCAGGGTGGCTGGCTACACCTTC. It codes for CASSYSAPRVAGYTF.

The chain has TRBV9 and TRBJ1-1; 9 bases line up with TRBD1. This CDR3 comprises 17 residues. The V segment lost 4 bases and the J segment 8 bases; nucleotides outside the gene matches: 18. The germline gives CDR1 SGDLS, CDR2 YYNGEE. This chain's CDR3 is CASSTGLTGGGYREAFF. The CDR3 DNA sequence: TGTGCCAGCAGCACAGGCTTGACAGGGGGAGGGTACAGGGAAGCTTTCTTT.

This clone was seen a few times. The V gene is TRBV4-2, the J gene TRBJ2-1; 12 bases fit TRBD2. The length of the CDR3 is 16 residues. The junction had 5 bases not matched to a gene; V was cut back by 2 bases and J by 6 bases. CDR1 and CDR2 (germline): LGHNA, YNFKEQ. CDR3 region: CASSQTGTSGSNEQFF. The CDR3 nucleotides read TGTGCCAGCAGCCAAACCGGGACTAGCGGGTCCAATGAGCAGTTCTTC.

This chain uses TRBV6-1 with TRBJ2-7; D is undetermined. The ends were cut back, 7 bases at V and 0 bases at J, with 16 bases in the middle. CDR1 MNHNS and CDR2 SASEGT come from the germline V gene. The CDR3 sequence is 15 residues long. Here the CDR3 reads CASNGPSRSSYEQYF. The CDR3, as DNA: TGTGCCAGCAACGGTCCTAGTCGATCCTCCTACGAGCAGTACTTC.

This chain links TRBV6-4 with TRBJ1-5; D is unresolved. Trimming removed 6 bases from V and 5 bases from J, with 17 bases in between. Germline V lookup: CDR1 MRHNA, CDR2 SNTAGT. This CDR3 is 15 amino acids long. The CDR3 is CASSAYARRDQPQHF. CDR3 nucleotide sequence: TGTGCCAGCAGCGCCTACGCCAGGCGGGATCAGCCCCAGCATTTT.

This clone was counted a few times. CDR3 DNA sequence: TGTGCCAGCAGTCTCTTTGGCGGGGACCAAGAGACCCAGTACTTC. Its translation is CASSLFGGDQETQYF. The gene calls are TRBV6-4 and TRBJ2-5; TRBD2 might be the D (6 bases). The CDR3 sequence is 15 residues long. Per germline, CDR1 MRHNA and CDR2 SNTAGT. V lost 5 bases to trimming and J lost 0 bases, with 13 bases between them.

The chain couples TRBV19 to TRBJ1-4; 7 positions agree with TRBD1. This CDR3 contains 14 residues. Trimming at V came to 5 bases and at J to 7 bases, leaving 7 bases not matched to a gene. Germline V CDR1 and CDR2: LNHDA, SQIVND (reference sequence). CDR3 in amino acids: CASSPTGDGEKLFF. The CDR3 DNA reads TGTGCCAGTAGTCCTACAGGGGACGGTGAAAAACTGTTTTTT.

The chain combines TRBV5-1 with TRBJ2-2; 9 nucleotides agree with TRBD1. This CDR3 region has 16 residues. The germline gives CDR1 SGHRS, CDR2 YFSETQ. Trimming removed 3 bases from V and 0 bases from J; junction bases left unmatched: 3. CDR3 coding DNA: TGCGCCAGCAGCTCAAGACAGGGGGCGAACACCGGGGAGCTGTTTTTT. This codes for CASSSRQGANTGELFF.

The CDR3 DNA is TGTGCCAGCAGCTTAGGGGGCCGGGTCCCCTTGTATTTT. Translating it yields CASSLGGRVPLYF. V and J are TRBV7-2 and TRBJ2-3, with D perhaps matching TRBD1 (5 bases). Germline loops: CDR1 SGHTA, CDR2 FQGNSA. The CDR3 contains 13 residues. V lost 1 base to trimming and J lost 14 bases, with 16 bases between them.

The chain carries TRBV27 and TRBJ2-3; TRBD2 matches at 9 bases. In germline, CDR1 is MNHEY, CDR2 SMNVEV (reference sequence). The CDR3 consists of 16 residues. V lost 3 bases and J lost 6; bases outside the gene matches: 10. CDR3 protein: CASSFWAGGYLDTQYF. For the CDR3, the DNA is TGTGCCAGCAGTTTTTGGGCGGGGGGGTATCTGGATACGCAGTATTTT.

V gene TRBV9 combines with J gene TRBJ1-4; 8 bases fit TRBD1. V was pared by 3 bases and J by 5 bases, with 6 bases of the junction left unmatched. The CDR3 loop spans 15 amino acids. Germline V CDR1 and CDR2: SGDLS, YYNGEE. CDR3 residues: CASSANRGENEKLFF. Written as DNA, the CDR3 is TGTGCCAGCAGCGCGAACAGGGGGGAAAATGAAAAACTGTTTTTT.

This clone has just a few counts. The V gene is TRBV19, the J gene TRBJ1-5, with D possibly being TRBD1 (5 bases). V was pared by 3 bases and J by 4 bases, with 10 bases between. This CDR3 is built from 14 residues. CDR1 is LNHDA, CDR2 SQIVND, per germline (reference sequence). The chain's CDR3 is CASSIGADNQPQHF. CDR3 DNA sequence: TGTGCCAGTAGTATTGGGGCAGATAATCAGCCCCAGCATTTT. Full variable domain (outside the CDR3, taken from reference TRBV19 and TRBJ1-5): DGGITQSPKYLFRKEGQNVTLSCEQNLNHDAMYWYRQDPGQGLRLIYYSQIVNDFQKGDIAEGYSVSREKKESFPLTVTSAQKNPTAFYLCASSIGADNQPQHFGDGTRLSIL.

In this sample, this clone turned up a few times. This sequence joins TRBV7-9 and TRBJ1-1; TRBD1 aligns across 7 bases. After removal of 5 bases from V and 4 bases from J, the junction contained 7 bases not matched to a gene. The CDR3 spans 14 residues. The germline V gene has CDR1 SEHNR and CDR2 FQNEAQ (reference sequence). The DNA of the CDR3 is TGTGCCAGCAGCCAGGGGGGAGATGGCACTGAAGCTTTCTTT. Its translation: CASSQGGDGTEAFF. Using reference TRBV7-9 and TRBJ1-1 for the parts outside the CDR3, the full variable domain is DTGVSQNPRHKITKRGQNVTFRCDPISEHNRLYWYRQTLGQGPEFLTYFQNEAQLEKSRLLSDRFSAERPKGSFSTLEIQRTEQGDSAMYLCASSQGGDGTEAFFGQGTRLTVV.

This clone was observed a few times. The chain uses TRBV6-6 and TRBJ2-7, with a weak D call TRBD1 (5 bases). This CDR3 region has 14 residues. V was clipped by 7 bases and J by 0 bases, with 13 bases between them. The germline V gene has CDR1 MNHNY and CDR2 SVGAGI (reference sequence). DNA for the CDR3: TGTGCCAGCAATCAGGGTCAGATCTCCTACGAGCAGTACTTC. Translating it yields CASNQGQISYEQYF.

The chain combines TRBV19 with TRBJ1-2; no definite D call. Germline CDR1 LNHDA, CDR2 SQIVND (reference sequence). This CDR3 spans 14 amino acids. Trimming stripped 5 bases from V and 2 bases from J, with 12 bases between. The CDR3 DNA follows: TGTGCCAGTAGTCCCCTGGGCGGGAACTATGGCTACACCTTC. It specifies CASSPLGGNYGYTF.

The chain links TRBV30 to TRBJ1-4; tentative D call: TRBD1 (5 bases). Looked up from germline, CDR1 is GTSNPN and CDR2 is SVGIG (reference sequence). V was shortened by 1 base and J by 7 bases, with 10 bases between the two germline ends. The CDR3 is made up of 13 amino acids. The CDR3 sequence is CAWSGGGGEKLFF. DNA of the CDR3: TGTGCCTGGAGTGGGGGGGGAGGTGAAAAACTGTTTTTT.

This chain connects TRBV27 to TRBJ1-2; 12 bases line up with TRBD1. V shed 2 bases and J 8 bases; nucleotides not matched to a gene: 6. Germline V lookup: CDR1 MNHEY, CDR2 SMNVEV (reference sequence). There are 15 residues in the CDR3. CDR3 residues: CASSLLGQGAHGYTF. The CDR3 DNA sequence: TGTGCCAGCAGTTTACTGGGACAGGGGGCTCACGGCTACACCTTC.

In regard to this clone: The same CDR3 arises from other DNA sequences in this sample as well. The CDR3 DNA reads TGTGCCAGCAGCTTAGATAGGGGGACTGAAGCTTTCTTT. Translated, it gives CASSLDRGTEAFF. The V and J genes are TRBV7-3 and TRBJ1-1; TRBD1 is a possible D gene (6 bases). The germline gives CDR1 SGHTA, CDR2 FQGTGA. Trimming cost V 2 bases and J 5 bases, with 9 bases left between them. The CDR3 has 13 residues. Full variable domain (outside the CDR3, taken from reference TRBV7-3 and TRBJ1-1): GAGVSQTPSNKVTEKGKYVELRCDPISGHTALYWYRQSLGQGPEFLIYFQGTGAADDSGLPNDRFFAVRPEGSVSTLKIQRTERGDSAVYLCASSLDRGTEAFFGQGTRLTVV.

This chain connects TRBV7-8 to TRBJ2-7; weak D call: TRBD1 (5 bases). Germline V gives CDR1 SGHVS, CDR2 FQNEAQ. V lost 5 bases, J lost 7 bases, and 15 bases lay in between. CDR3 size: 13 residues. DNA of the CDR3: TGTGCCAGCAGCCCCCACCAACGGACAGAGCAGTACTTC. Its translation: CASSPHQRTEQYF. Complete variable domain (other parts from reference TRBV7-8 and TRBJ2-7): GAGVSQSPRYKVAKRGQDVALRCDPISGHVSLFWYQQALGQGPEFLTYFQNEAQLDKSGLPSDRFFAERPEGSVSTLKIQRTQQEDSAVYLCASSPHQRTEQYFGPGTRLTVT.

The chain is built from TRBV30 and TRBJ2-1; tentatively, D is TRBD2 (5 bases). This CDR3 has 11 amino acids. Germline values: CDR1 GTSNPN, CDR2 SVGIG (reference sequence). Deletions cut 8 bases from V and 9 bases from J, with 14 bases between. CDR3: CAQRVYPEQFF. The CDR3 DNA reads as TGTGCCCAGAGGGTCTACCCTGAGCAGTTCTTC.

The rearrangement joins TRBV7-6 to TRBJ1-1; D gene uncertain. CDR3 length: 12 residues. Germline loops: CDR1 SGHVS, CDR2 FNYEAQ. Trimming took 0 bases from V and 12 from J, leaving 11 bases between them. Written as DNA, the CDR3 is TGTGCCAGCAGCTTAGCGGGCGGGGTCCCTTTCTTT. Translated: CASSLAGGVPFF.

The chain recombines TRBV6-1 with TRBJ1-1; D call uncertain. The CDR3 totals 13 residues. Between the trimmed V and J ends, which lost 5 bases and 1 base, there was a span of 8 bases. Germline V gene data show CDR1 as MNHNS and CDR2 as SASEGT. The chain's CDR3 is CASSHQRNTEAFF. CDR3 nucleotide sequence: TGTGCCAGCAGTCACCAGCGGAACACTGAAGCTTTCTTT.